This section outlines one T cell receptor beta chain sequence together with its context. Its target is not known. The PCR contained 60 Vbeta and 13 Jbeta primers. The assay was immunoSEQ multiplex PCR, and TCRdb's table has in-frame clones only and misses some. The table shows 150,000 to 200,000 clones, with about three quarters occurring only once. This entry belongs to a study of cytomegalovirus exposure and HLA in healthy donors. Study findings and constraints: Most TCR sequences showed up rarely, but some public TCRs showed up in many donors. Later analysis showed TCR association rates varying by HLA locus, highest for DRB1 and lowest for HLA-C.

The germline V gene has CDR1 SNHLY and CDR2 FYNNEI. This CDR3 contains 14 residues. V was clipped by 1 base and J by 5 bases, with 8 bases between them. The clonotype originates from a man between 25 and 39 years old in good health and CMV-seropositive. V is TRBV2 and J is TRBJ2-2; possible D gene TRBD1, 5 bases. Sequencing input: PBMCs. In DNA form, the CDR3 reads TGTGCCAGCAGTGAAGGGGCAGGGACCGGGGAGCTGTTTTTT. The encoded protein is CASSEGAGTGELFF.